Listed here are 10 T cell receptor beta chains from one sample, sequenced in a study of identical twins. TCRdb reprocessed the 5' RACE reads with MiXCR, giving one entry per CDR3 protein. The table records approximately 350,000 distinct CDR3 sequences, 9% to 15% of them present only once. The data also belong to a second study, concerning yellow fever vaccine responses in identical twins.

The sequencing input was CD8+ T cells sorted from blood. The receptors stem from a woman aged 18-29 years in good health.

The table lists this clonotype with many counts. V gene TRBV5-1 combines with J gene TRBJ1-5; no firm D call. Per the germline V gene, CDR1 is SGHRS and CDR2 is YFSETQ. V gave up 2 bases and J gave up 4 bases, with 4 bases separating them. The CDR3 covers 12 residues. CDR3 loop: CASSFGNQPQHF. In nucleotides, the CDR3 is TGCGCCAGCAGCTTTGGGAATCAGCCCCAGCATTTT.

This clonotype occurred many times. The CDR3 loop is CASSPRQLRHTGGVYGELFF. The CDR3 nucleotides are TGTGCCAGCAGTCCCCGACAACTAAGGCACACGGGGGGGGTGTACGGGGAGCTGTTTTTT. V gene TRBV28 combines with J gene TRBJ2-2; TRBD2 aligns across 8 bases. Trimming took 5 bases from V and 7 from J; bases not matched to a gene: 24. This CDR3 comprises 20 residues. CDR1 and CDR2 from the germline V gene are MDHEN and SYDVKM.

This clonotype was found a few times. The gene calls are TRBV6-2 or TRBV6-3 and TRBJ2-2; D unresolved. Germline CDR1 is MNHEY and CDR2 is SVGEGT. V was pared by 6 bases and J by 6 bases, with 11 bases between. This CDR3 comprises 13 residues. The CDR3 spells CASSPPLAGELFF. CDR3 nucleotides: TGTGCCAGCAGCCCCCCCCTGGCCGGGGAGCTGTTTTTT.

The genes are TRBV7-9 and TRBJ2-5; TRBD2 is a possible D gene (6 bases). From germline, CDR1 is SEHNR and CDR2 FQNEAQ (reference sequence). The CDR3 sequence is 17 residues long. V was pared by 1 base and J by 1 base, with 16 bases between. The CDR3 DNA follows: TGTGCCAGCAGCTTAGACTCCCGGGGAGGTTTCCAAGAGACCCAGTACTTC. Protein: CASSLDSRGGFQETQYF.

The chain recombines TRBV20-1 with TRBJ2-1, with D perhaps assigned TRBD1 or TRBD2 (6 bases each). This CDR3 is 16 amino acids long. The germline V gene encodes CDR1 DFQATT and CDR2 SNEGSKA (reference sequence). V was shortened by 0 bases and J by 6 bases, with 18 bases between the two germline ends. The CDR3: CSARDEGGDELNEQFF. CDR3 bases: TGCAGTGCTAGAGATGAGGGGGGTGATGAACTCAATGAGCAGTTCTTC.

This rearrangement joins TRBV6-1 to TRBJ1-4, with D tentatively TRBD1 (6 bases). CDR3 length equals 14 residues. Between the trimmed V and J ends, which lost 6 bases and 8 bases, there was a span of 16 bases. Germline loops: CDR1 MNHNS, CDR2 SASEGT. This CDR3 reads CASSGTGIEEKLFF. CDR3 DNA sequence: TGTGCCAGCAGCGGAACAGGGATTGAAGAAAAACTGTTTTTT.

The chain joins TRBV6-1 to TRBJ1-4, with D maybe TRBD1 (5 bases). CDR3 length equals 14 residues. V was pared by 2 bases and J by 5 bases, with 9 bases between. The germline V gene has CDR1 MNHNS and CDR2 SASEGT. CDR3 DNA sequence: TGTGCCAGCAGTGAAATGGGGCAGAATGAAAAACTGTTTTTT. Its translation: CASSEMGQNEKLFF.

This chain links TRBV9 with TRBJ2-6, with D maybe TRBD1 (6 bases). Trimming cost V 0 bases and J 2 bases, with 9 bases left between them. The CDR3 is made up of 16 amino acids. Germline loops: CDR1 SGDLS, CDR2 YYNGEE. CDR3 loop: CASSVVGGTGANVLTF. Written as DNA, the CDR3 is TGTGCCAGCAGCGTAGTAGGGGGAACTGGGGCCAACGTCCTGACTTTC.

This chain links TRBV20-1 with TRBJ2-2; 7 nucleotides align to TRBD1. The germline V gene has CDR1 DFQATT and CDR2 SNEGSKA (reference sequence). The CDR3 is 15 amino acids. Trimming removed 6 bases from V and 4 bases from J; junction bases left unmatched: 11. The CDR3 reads CSAPSRQGTTGELFF. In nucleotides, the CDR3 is TGCAGTGCCCCCTCTCGACAGGGTACCACCGGGGAGCTGTTTTTT.

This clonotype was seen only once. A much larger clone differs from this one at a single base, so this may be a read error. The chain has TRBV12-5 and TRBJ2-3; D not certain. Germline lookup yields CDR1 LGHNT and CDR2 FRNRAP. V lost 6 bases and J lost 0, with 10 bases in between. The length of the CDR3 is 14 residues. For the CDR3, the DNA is TGTGCTAGTGGAGAAACAGAGAGCACAGATACGCAGTATTTT. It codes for CASGETESTDTQYF. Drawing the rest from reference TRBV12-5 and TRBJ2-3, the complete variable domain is DARVTQTPRHKVTEMGQEVTMRCQPILGHNTVFWYRQTMMQGLELLAYFRNRAPLDDSGMPKDRFSAEMPDATLATLKIQPSEPRDSAVYFCASGETESTDTQYFGPGTRLTVL.